This TCR beta chain was captured by sequencing in a study of regulatory T cells in long-lasting Graves disease. As to time point: newly diagnosed GD, antithyroid drugs for less than 3 months. Making the TCR library involved RNA that had been extracted from PBMCs. HTBI primers from iRepertoire and Arm-PCR of CDR3 regions yielded the TCR beta libraries. A single record per CDR3 protein comes from TCRdb applying MiXCR to the multiplex PCR reads. The sample shows around 420,000 distinct CDR3 sequences, around 16% of them seen only once. The CDR3 has 15 residues. CDR1 is DFQATT and CDR2 is SNEGSKA in the germline V gene (reference sequence). Germline trimming cut 2 bases from V and 3 bases from J; bases unmatched to any gene: 5. This clonotype was found many times.

The sample consisted of peripheral blood mononuclear cells (PBMCs), taken at new diagnosis, from a patient treated with antithyroid drugs. The receptor's source is a female donor with Graves disease. The gene calls are TRBV20-1 and TRBJ2-1; 9 bases line up with TRBD2. CDR3 DNA: TGCAGTGCTAGATTCCCTAGCGGGGACTACAATGAGCAGTTCTTC. Translating it yields CSARFPSGDYNEQFF.